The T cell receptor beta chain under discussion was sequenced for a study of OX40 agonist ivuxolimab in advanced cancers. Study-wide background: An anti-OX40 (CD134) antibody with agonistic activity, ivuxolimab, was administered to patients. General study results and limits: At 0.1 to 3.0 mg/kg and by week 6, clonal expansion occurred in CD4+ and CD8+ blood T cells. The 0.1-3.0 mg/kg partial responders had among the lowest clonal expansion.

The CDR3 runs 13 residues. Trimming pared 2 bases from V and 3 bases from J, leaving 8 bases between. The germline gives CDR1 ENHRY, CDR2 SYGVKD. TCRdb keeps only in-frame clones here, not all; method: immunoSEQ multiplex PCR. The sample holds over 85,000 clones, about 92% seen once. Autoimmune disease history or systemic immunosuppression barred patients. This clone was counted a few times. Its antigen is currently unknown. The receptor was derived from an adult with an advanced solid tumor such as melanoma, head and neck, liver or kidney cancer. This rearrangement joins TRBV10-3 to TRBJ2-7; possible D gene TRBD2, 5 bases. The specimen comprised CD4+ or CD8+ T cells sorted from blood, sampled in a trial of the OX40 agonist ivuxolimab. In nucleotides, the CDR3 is TGTGCCATCAGTGAGGGACTTGGCTACGAGCAGTACTTC. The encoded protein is CAISEGLGYEQYF.